This T cell receptor beta chain was captured in a study of cytomegalovirus exposure and HLA in healthy donors (dated by TCRdb to 2016 to 2017). As for the study more broadly: An earlier analysis of 587 of the donors reported over 250 Gb of sequence data and 117 million unique TCR beta sequences obtained from approximately 180 million T cells. Rather than drawing on any new phenotypic data, the later analysis identified candidate immune exposures from TCR beta sequences and the way those sequences occurred across donors. An early release that covered approximately 600 HLA-typed donors contained approximately 300 gigabases of sequencing data and 85 million to 100 million unique TCR sequences. A separate validation cohort of roughly 110 different subjects was used in addition to the roughly 670-subject first cohort. The study combined high-throughput TCR immunosequencing, statistical association of individual TCRs with disease status, and machine learning to predict cytomegalovirus infection status. The aim of the study was to test whether cataloging public T cell receptors could identify signatures of past pathogen exposure. Among roughly 400 genotyped donors of the cohort, an average of around 240,000 unique TCR beta nucleotide sequences were sequenced per donor, around a sixth of them non-productive. The number of typed donors differed by locus: about 629-630 for A, B, C, DRB1 and DQB1; 522 for DQA1; 606 for DPA1; and 400 to 480 for DPB1. In a later genetic analysis, genome-wide SNP genotypes for about 55% of the roughly 700 donors were used, and that subset was treated as a discovery cohort. Donor age, sex, ethnicity and CMV serostatus were compiled together with the repertoire data. To study patterns of TCR occurrence, a later analysis re-analyzed previously published TCR beta repertoires from several hundred donors and added high-resolution HLA genotyping. To decide whether each TCR beta V gene segment behaved as functional or pseudogenic, an earlier analysis of fewer than 750 of the donors relied on high-throughput TCR beta sequencing. Of the roughly 390 genotyped donors, approximately 83% fell in the genetic ancestry cluster associated with self-reported Caucasian donors. Class I and class II HLA loci were covered by the typing at four-digit resolution. Every discovery cohort repertoire had been produced on one sequencing platform. The study used immunosequencing to profile the T cell repertoires of 670 or so subjects and linked those repertoires to cytomegalovirus serostatus. Several DR-DQ haplotypes were treated as single units for association and clustering because of strong linkage in the cohort.

There are 13 amino acids in the CDR3, from cysteine to phenylalanine inclusive. The kept DNA is CDR3 alone, 39 bases in frame from the first base. Based on the germline V gene, the CDR1 and CDR2 sequences are SGHTA and FQGNSA. Trimming removed 2 bases from V and 2 bases from J, leaving 7 bases between the germline ends. The paper's findings and limits, for the study overall: In this cohort, only TCR beta chains were sequenced, and detectable features were limited by the absence of alpha or paired-chain data. In a later analysis, HLA-associated TCR beta chains showed more clonal expansion and lower generation probabilities than non-associated chains that were equally common. The 87-base-pair reads could not distinguish some IMGT-functional V segments, including TRBV6-2 and TRBV6-3, so those segments were excluded. Assigning TCR associations to individual alleles was difficult when HLA alleles, especially DR and DQ, strongly co-occurred. Most CMV-associated TCR beta chains appeared to be HLA-restricted in a later analysis, and the HLA associations seemed to be driven largely by CMV exposure. A further reported finding was that TCR beta sequences accurately predicted the HLA-A and HLA-B alleles for most subjects in the first cohort. Because HLA typing was missing for some donors at each locus, association tests included only the typed subset. In vitro tests confirmed that a few of the cytomegalovirus-associated TCR beta chains recognize cytomegalovirus antigens. Most TCR sequences were seen in very few donors, while some public TCRs were found in many individuals. A cluster of highly shared sequence variants was judged likely to represent a technical artifact of the sequencing pipeline. According to the authors, the approach could potentially be generalized to other disease states and immunological phenotypes. According to a later analysis, parvovirus B19, influenza, CMV and Epstein-Barr virus appeared linked to several top co-occurrence clusters. According to a later analysis, TCR association rates differed among HLA loci, with DRB1 alleles showing the most associated TCRs and HLA-C alleles showing the fewest. In the study, some 160 TCR beta chains were listed as associated with cytomegalovirus. In an earlier analysis of roughly 500 of the donors, most TCR beta V segments appeared in productive rearrangements about 87% or about 30% of the time, broadly matching IMGT annotations. CMV serostatus was the only immune exposure information available for the cohort. In a later genetic analysis, a missense DCLRE1C variant was associated with V-gene and J-gene trimming of TCR beta chains, and the association was replicated in an independent cohort. Correlated functional status among segregating V segments might reflect linkage disequilibrium, but an unknown experimental factor could not be ruled out. The classifier was reported to diagnose cytomegalovirus status with high specificity and sensitivity in both the original and validation cohorts. Sequencing depth was assumed to be roughly uniform across donors in the presence/absence analyses, though that assumption may not hold. Specific HLA alleles were associated with 15,000 to 20,000 TCR beta sequences at a false discovery rate of 0.05 in a later analysis. A later genetic analysis reported fewer N-insertions in productive TCRs among donors in an Asian-associated ancestry cluster than the roughly 700-donor mean. Because counts were too low, about 18 rarely observed V segments, including chromosome 9 orphons, were left out of the earlier analysis of several hundred of the donors.

Worth noting for this clone: The target of this receptor is not known. Per-nucleotide qualities are absent, and no much larger clonotype sits a single base away.

Libraries were made using the immunoSEQ multiplex PCR assay. A mixture of 60 forward primers for TCR Vbeta segments and 13 reverse primers for TCR Jbeta segments was used in the multiplex PCR. The CDR3 region of rearranged TCR beta genes was amplified from genomic DNA by a multiplex PCR assay. The amplified TCR beta libraries were sequenced on the Illumina HiSeq System as 87-base-pair reads. As for how the authors treated the data: In a later analysis, some 80 million unique TCR beta chains were counted across the roughly 670 repertoires, and about 10 million of these chains were shared by at least two donors. To remove PCR and sequencing errors, raw reads were error-corrected and collapsed into unique sequences using a nearest-neighbor algorithm that merged closely related sequences. CDR3 sequences were aligned to IMGT reference sequences to assign V, D and J gene segments. For a sequence to be retained, a match of at least six nucleotides was required to both a V gene segment and a J gene segment. Rearrangements were classified as productive when the CDR3 lacked stop codons and remained in frame with V and J, and all other rearrangements were classified as non-productive. CDR3 was defined according to IMGT convention as the region running from the second conserved V-encoded cysteine to the conserved J-encoded phenylalanine. The earlier analysis of a few hundred of the donors excluded any sequence lacking an unambiguous match to a single V gene segment. In an earlier analysis of around 590 of the donors, a V segment was called functional when productive rearrangements were above 56.7%, and segregating when the standard deviation between donors exceeded 5%. A statistical classification framework was developed to diagnose cytomegalovirus status using the catalog of TCR beta chain sequences. In a later analysis, TCR nucleotide sequences were compared against IMGT/GENE-DB human TR gene sequences so that V and J genes could be assigned. The TCRdist pipeline was used in a later analysis to assign CDR3 sequences and most-parsimonious VDJ recombination scenarios. In a later analysis, each TCR beta chain was defined by its CDR3 amino acid sequence together with its V-gene family, and reads without a unique V-gene family were excluded. A later analysis removed 600 or so highly shared, low-generation-probability nucleotide sequences to deal with suspected cross-contamination and a sequencing artifact. For each public chain, a later analysis derived a clonal expansion index from normalized ranks of inferred template counts within each repertoire. In a later analysis, generation probabilities were computed with a VDJ recombination model fitted to out-of-frame rearrangements, and the resulting probabilities were checked against IGoR. A later analysis scored TCR-TCR, TCR-HLA and TCR-CMV co-occurrence with hypergeometric tests, applying a repertoire-size bias correction to TCR pairs. False discovery rates were estimated in a later analysis by permuting HLA or CMV assignments 20 times. In a later analysis, co-occurring TCRs were grouped using DBSCAN, and TCRdist sequence similarity was added for clustering within HLA-allele-positive subsets. For co-occurrence clustering, repertoires with fewer than 30,000 or more than 120,000 public chains were excluded, along with five or six repertoires with anomalous nucleotide sharing. Drawn from immuneACCESS, this table holds only the in-frame rearrangements with V and J called that TCRdb kept. Clones are partly lost; checked studies trace under half to an unresolved V gene and leave the rest unexplained. Clonal size and the V and J genes are those of that table, whereas D and trimming came from the DNA. A total of approximately 78,000 clones appear in this sample, 66% of them only once. 20% to 25% of the sample lies in the top ten.

The cohort consisted of more than 650 healthy bone marrow donors. All cohort members were sampled while nominally healthy, although unrecorded immune exposures were likely present. The donor tested CMV seropositive and was one of the 289 seropositive cohort members. A peripheral blood sample was provided by each donor, and peripheral blood mononuclear cells were used for TCR beta sequencing. Genomic DNA was extracted from the blood cell samples with the Qiagen DNeasy Blood Extraction Kit. The chain joins TRBV7-2 to TRBJ2-7; 6 matching bases give a weak D call of TRBD2. The receptor was derived from a man aged 40-50 years in good health and CMV-seropositive. Sequencing was carried out using PBMCs. The bases read TGTGCCAGCAGCTTATCTAGCGCCTACGAGCAGTACTTC. Translated, it reads CASSLSSAYEQYF.